The entry below gives a single T cell receptor (beta chain) sequence along with its context. Its antigen is currently unknown. Libraries were prepared by immunoSEQ multiplex PCR; TCRdb keeps only in-frame clonotypes and omits some of them. The sample consists of 150,000 to 200,000 clones, roughly nine tenths of them appearing once. The data are from a study of lymphopenia after photon versus proton radiotherapy. Broader study findings: Only patients who died were analyzed for survival; proton advantage is unproven. Relative stability marked proton patients; photon patients lost diversity and naive cells. Oligoclonal CD8+ Temra expansion after nadir drove photon patients' diversity drop. A bigger post-nadir fall in TCR diversity correlated inversely with survival time in deceased patients.

The V segment lost 5 bases and the J segment 3 bases; nucleotides outside the gene matches: 9. The CDR3 contains 16 residues. The germline gives CDR1 SGHTA, CDR2 FQGNSA. This chain connects TRBV7-2 to TRBJ1-5, with 8 positions matching TRBD1. The sample consisted of peripheral blood, taken from a patient treated with photon-based radiotherapy. The source of this sequence is a man aged 45-60 years with gastric cancer. Here the CDR3 reads CASSPRGQGANQPQHF. The CDR3 DNA sequence: TGTGCCAGCAGCCCACGGGGGCAGGGGGCCAATCAGCCCCAGCATTTT.